Below, one TCR beta chain is given with its context. At one of its ends the junction is not consistent with the germline gene, which may arise from a read error. This sample stems from a study of shared clonotypes between healthy human individuals. Clones were sequenced by immunoSEQ multiplex PCR, and TCRdb holds only the in-frame ones, with some missing. The data contain approximately 99,000 clones, approximately 70% of them singletons. Germline V gene sequence: CDR1 MGHRA, CDR2 YSYEKL. This CDR3 is 15 amino acids long. The receptor comes from a woman under 40 in good health. The gene calls are TRBV4-1 and TRBJ2-1, with TRBD2 matching 9 bases. The material sequenced was memory CD8+ T cells sorted from blood. The subset here: CD45RO+ cells pooled with CCR7-negative TemRA cells. The CDR3 reads CASSQRTSDYNEQFF. CDR3 DNA: TGTGCCAGCAGCCAACGGACTAGCGACTACAATGAGCAGTTCTTC.